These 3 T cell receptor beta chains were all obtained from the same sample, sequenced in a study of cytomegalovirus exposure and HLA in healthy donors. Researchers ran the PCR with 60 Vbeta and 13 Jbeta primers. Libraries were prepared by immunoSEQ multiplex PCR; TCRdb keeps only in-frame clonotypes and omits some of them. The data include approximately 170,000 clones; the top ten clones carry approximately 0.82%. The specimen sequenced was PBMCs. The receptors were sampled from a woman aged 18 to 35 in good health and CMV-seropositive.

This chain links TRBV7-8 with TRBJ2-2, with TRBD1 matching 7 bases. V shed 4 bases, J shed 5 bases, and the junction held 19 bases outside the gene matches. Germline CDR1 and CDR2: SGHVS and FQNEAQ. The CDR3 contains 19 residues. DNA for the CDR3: TGTGCCAGCAGCTCTTACCGGGACAGCCTTTTAGGGTTGACCGGGGAGCTGTTTTTT. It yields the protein CASSSYRDSLLGLTGELFF. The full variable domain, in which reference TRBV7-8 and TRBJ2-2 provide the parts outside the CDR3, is GAGVSQSPRYKVAKRGQDVALRCDPISGHVSLFWYQQALGQGPEFLTYFQNEAQLDKSGLPSDRFFAERPEGSVSTLKIQRTQQEDSAVYLCASSSYRDSLLGLTGELFFGEGSRLTVL.

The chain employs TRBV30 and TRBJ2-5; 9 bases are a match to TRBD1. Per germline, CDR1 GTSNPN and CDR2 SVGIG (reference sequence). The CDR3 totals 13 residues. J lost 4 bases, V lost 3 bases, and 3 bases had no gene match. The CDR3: CAWRGTGRETQYF. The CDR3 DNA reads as TGTGCCTGGAGGGGGACAGGGCGAGAGACCCAGTACTTC.

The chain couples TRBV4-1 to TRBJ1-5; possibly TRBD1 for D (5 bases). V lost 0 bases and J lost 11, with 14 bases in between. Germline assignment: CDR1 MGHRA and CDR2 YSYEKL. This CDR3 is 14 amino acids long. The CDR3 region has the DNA TGCGCCAGCAGCCAAGATAAGGCAGGGAAGTCCCAGCATTTT. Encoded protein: CASSQDKAGKSQHF.